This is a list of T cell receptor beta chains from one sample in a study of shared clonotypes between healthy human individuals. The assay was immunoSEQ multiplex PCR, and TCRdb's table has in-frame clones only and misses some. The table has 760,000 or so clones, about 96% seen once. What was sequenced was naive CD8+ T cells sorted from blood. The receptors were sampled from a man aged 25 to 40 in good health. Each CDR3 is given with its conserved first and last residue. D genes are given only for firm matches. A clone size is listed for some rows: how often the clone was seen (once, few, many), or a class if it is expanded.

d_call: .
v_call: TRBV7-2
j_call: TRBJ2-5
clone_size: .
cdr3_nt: TGTGCCAGCAGCTTACCCTGGACAGATAAAGAGACCCAGTACTTC
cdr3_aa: CASSLPWTDKETQYF

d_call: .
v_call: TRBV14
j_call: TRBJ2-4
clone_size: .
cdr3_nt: TGTGCCAGCAGCCGGATCGACACGGGGGACCTGGGCTCAGCCAAAAACATTCAGTACTTC
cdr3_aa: CASSRIDTGDLGSAKNIQYF

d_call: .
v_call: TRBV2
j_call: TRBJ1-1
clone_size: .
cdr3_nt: TGTGCCAGCACGGGCACTGAAGCTTTCTTT
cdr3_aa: CASTGTEAFF

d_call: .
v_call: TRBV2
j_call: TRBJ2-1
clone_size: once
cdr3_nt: TGTGCCAGCAGTGAGGGGGCCAACAATGAGCAGTTCTTC
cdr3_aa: CASSEGANNEQFF

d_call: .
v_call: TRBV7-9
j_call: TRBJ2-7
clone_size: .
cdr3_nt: TGTGCCAGCAGCGGGGGAGGTGTACTGCAGTACTTC
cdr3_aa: CASSGGGVLQYF

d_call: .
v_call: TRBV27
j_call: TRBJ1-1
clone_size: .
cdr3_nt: TGTGCCAGCAGTTTTTCTGTGGGTGAAGCTTTCTTT
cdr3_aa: CASSFSVGEAFF

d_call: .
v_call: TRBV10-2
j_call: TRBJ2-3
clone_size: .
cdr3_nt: TGCGCCAGCGGGGAAAGGGCCACAGATACGCAGTATTTT
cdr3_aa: CASGERATDTQYF

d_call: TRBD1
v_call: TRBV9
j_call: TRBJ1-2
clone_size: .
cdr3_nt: TGTGCCAGCAGCGGACGACAGGGGGCCTTTGGCTACACCTTC
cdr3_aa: CASSGRQGAFGYTF

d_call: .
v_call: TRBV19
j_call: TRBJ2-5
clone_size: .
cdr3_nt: TGTGCCAGTAGTATTGTGTACGGGGAGACCCAGTACTTC
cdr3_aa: CASSIVYGETQYF

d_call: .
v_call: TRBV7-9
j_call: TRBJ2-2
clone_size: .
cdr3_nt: .
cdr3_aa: CASSLVGVGTGEPFF

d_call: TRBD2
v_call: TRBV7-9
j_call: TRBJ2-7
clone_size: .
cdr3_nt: TGTGCCAGCAGCGACGGGGGAGGGTCCTACGAGCAGTACTTC
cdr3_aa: CASSDGGGSYEQYF

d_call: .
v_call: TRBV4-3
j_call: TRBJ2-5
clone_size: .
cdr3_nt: TGCGCCAGCAGCCAAGGTCAATACCAAGAGACCCAGTACTTC
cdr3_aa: CASSQGQYQETQYF

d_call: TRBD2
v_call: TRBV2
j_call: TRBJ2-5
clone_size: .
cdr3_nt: TGTGCCAGCAGTGAAGGCCCTAGCGGTAAAGAGACCCAGTACTTC
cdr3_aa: CASSEGPSGKETQYF

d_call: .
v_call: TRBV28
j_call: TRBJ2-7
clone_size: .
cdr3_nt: TGTGCCAGCAGTTGGGCCTACGAGCAGTACTTC
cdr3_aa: CASSWAYEQYF

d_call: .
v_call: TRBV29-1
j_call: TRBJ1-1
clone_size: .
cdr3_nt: TGCAGCGTCGCAGGGTCGAACACTGAAGCTTTCTTT
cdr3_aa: CSVAGSNTEAFF

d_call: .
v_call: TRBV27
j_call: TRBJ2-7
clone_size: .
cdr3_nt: TGTGCCAGCAGTTTTGAAGGGCCCCCCTACGAGCAGTACTTC
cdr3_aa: CASSFEGPPYEQYF

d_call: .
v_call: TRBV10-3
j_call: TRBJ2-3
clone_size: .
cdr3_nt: TGTGCCATCAGCATAGCAGATACGCAGTATTTT
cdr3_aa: CAISIADTQYF

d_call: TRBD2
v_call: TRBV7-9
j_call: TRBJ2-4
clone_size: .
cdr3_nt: TGTGCCAGCAGCTTCCCCTCGGCGGGAGTGGCCAAAAACATTCAGTACTTC
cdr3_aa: CASSFPSAGVAKNIQYF

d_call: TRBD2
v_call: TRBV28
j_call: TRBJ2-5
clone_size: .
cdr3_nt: TGTGCCAGCAGTTTAGAGCTAGCGGGAGGCCAAGAGACCCAGTACTTC
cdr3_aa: CASSLELAGGQETQYF

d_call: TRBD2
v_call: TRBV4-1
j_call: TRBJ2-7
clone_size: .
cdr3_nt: TGCGCCAGCAGCCAAGCTAGCGGCCTAGAACAGTACTTC
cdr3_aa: CASSQASGLEQYF

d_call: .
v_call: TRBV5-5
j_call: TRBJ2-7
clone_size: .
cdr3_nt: TGTGCCAGCAGCCCCACACTCAGCCTAAGCTCCTACGAGCAGTACTTC
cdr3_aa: CASSPTLSLSSYEQYF

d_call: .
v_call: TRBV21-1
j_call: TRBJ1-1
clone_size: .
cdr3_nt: TGTGCCAGCAGCAGCGGGACCGTCGTGAACACTGAAGCTTTCTTT
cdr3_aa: CASSSGTVVNTEAFF

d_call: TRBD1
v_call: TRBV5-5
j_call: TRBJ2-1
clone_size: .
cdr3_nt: TGTGCCAGCAGCAAGGTTCGGGGGACAGGGCATTACAATGAGCAGTTCTTC
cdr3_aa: CASSKVRGTGHYNEQFF

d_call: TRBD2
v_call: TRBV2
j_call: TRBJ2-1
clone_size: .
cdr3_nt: TGTGCCAGCACGGGGACTAGCGGGAGCCATGAGCAGTTCTTC
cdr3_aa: CASTGTSGSHEQFF

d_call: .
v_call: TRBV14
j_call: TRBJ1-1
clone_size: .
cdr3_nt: TGTGCCAGCAGCCAAGATCCCAGGGACCCTGAAGCTTTCTTT
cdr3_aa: CASSQDPRDPEAFF

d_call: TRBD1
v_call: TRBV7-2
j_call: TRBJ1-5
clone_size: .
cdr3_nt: TGTGCCAGCAGCCCCCGGGACAGTAGCAATCAGCCCCAGCATTTT
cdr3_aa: CASSPRDSSNQPQHF

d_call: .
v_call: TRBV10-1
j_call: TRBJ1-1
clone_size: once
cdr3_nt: TGCGCCAGCACCCAAGAAGCTTTCTTT
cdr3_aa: CASTQEAFF

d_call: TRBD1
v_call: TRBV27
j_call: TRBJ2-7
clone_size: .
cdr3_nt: TGTGCCAGCAGTTCAGACGTTGGACAGGGGAGCTACGAGCAGTACTTC
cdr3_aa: CASSSDVGQGSYEQYF

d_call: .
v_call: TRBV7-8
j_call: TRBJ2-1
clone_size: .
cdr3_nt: TGTGCCAGCAGTAAAGGGCCCTCCTCCTACAATGAGCAGTTCTTC
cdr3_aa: CASSKGPSSYNEQFF

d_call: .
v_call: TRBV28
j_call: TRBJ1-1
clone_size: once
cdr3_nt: TGTGCCAGCAGCTGGGGGACTGAAGCTTTCTTT
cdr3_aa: CASSWGTEAFF

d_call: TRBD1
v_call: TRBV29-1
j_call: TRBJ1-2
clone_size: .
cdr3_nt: TGCAGCACTGACAGGGGTGACGATGGCTACACCTTC
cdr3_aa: CSTDRGDDGYTF

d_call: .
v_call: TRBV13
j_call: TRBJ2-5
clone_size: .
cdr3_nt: TGTGCCAGCAGCTTAGGCTTGCACGCACAAGAGACCCAGTACTTC
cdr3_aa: CASSLGLHAQETQYF

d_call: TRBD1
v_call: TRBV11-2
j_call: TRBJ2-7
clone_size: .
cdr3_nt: TGTGCCAGCAGCTTAGGGGACAGGGTCTACGAGCAGTACTTC
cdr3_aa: CASSLGDRVYEQYF

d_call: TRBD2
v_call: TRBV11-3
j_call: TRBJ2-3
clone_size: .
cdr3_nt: TGTGCCAGCAGCTCACTAGCGGGAGGGCCTGGGGAGCCTAATACGCAGTATTTT
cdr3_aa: CASSSLAGGPGEPNTQYF

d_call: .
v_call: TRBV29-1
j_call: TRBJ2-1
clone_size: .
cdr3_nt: TGCAGCGTTGTGGGGGGGCATATCGAGCAGTTCTTC
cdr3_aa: CSVVGGHIEQFF

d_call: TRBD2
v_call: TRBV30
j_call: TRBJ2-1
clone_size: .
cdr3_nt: TGTGCCTGGAGTTTAGCGGGAGTAATCAATGAGCAGTTCTTC
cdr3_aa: CAWSLAGVINEQFF

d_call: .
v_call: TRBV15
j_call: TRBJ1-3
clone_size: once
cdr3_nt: TGTGCCACTAAACTGGGGGTTTTGGGCTCTGGAAACACCATATATTTT
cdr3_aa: CATKLGVLGSGNTIYF

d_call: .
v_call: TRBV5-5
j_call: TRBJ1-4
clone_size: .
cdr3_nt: TGTGCCAGCAGCTTGACTTATAATGATTACAGGGAGGCTAATGAAAAACTGTTTTTT
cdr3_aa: CASSLTYNDYREANEKLFF

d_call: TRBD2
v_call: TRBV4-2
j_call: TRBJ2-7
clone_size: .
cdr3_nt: TGTGCCAGCAGCCAAGATCCGGGAGGGACATACGAGCAGTACTTC
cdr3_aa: CASSQDPGGTYEQYF

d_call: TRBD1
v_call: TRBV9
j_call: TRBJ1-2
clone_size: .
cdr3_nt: TGTGCCAGCAAGACAGGGGATAAGGATGGCTACACCTTC
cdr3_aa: CASKTGDKDGYTF

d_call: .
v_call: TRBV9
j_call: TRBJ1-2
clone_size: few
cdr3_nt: TGTGCCAGCAGCATCGGGGGAGGCAGCGCCTATGGCTACACCTTC
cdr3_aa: CASSIGGGSAYGYTF

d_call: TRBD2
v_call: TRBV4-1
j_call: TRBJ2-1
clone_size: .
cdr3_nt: TGCGCCAGCAGCCAAGGGAATTTAGCGGGAGTTCCCGACAATGAGCAGTTCTTC
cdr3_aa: CASSQGNLAGVPDNEQFF

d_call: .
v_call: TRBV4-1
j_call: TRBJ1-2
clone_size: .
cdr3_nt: TGCGCCAGCAGCCAAGTGACAGGTTATGGCTACACCTTC
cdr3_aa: CASSQVTGYGYTF

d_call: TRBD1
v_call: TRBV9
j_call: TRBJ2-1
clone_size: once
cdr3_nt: TGTGCCAGCAGCACCGGACAGGGCAATGAGCAGTTCTTC
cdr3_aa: CASSTGQGNEQFF

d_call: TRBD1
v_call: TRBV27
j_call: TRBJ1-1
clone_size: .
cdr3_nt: TGTGCCAGCGGGGAAGGGGGCAACCAATCTTTCTTT
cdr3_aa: CASGEGGNQSFF

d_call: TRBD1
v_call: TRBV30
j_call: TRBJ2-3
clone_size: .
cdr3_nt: TGTGCCTGCAACGACAGGGGGGCAGAGTATTTT
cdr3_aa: CACNDRGAEYF

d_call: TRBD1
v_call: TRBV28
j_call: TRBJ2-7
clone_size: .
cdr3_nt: TGTGCCAGCAGCATCTCCGGGACAGGAGACTACGAGCAGTACTTC
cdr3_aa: CASSISGTGDYEQYF

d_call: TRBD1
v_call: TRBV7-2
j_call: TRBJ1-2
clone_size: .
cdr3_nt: TGTGCCAGCAGCCTCCGACTATCGACAGGGACTTATGGCTACACCTTC
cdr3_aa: CASSLRLSTGTYGYTF

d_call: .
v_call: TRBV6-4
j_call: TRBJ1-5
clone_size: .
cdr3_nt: TGTGCCAGCAGTGATGGGAGCAATCAGCCCCAGCATTTT
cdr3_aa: CASSDGSNQPQHF